This T cell receptor (beta chain) came from a study of breast tumors, draining lymph nodes, adjacent tissues. This clonotype was picked up many times. Germline CDR1 and CDR2: KGHSH and LQKENI. After removal of 2 bases from V and 6 bases from J, the junction contained 4 bases not matched to a gene. The CDR3 totals 13 residues. The lymph nodes were axillary draining lymph nodes from breast cancer patients. In TCRdb, the multiplex PCR reads were re-called with MiXCR into one record per CDR3 protein. There are 120,000 to 150,000 distinct CDR3 sequences in the sample; approximately 29% occur only once, and 2.3% lies in the top ten.

The source of this sequence is a female donor with breast cancer. Some clones in this sample may be carry-over from other donors' samples. V usage is TRBV18 and J usage is TRBJ2-7; TRBD1 aligns across 7 bases. The sample was axillary lymph node tissue. CDR3 residues: CASSPMGDSEQYF. The CDR3, as DNA: TGTGCCAGCTCACCAATGGGGGACAGCGAGCAGTACTTC.